This T cell receptor (beta chain) originates from a study of technical replicates of blood from a handful of donors. Germline V gene sequence: CDR1 SGHTA, CDR2 FQGNSA. This CDR3 region has 16 residues. With 4 bases removed from V and 2 bases from J, the gap between germline ends came to 17 bases. Assay: immunoSEQ multiplex PCR; the TCRdb copy retains only in-frame clones and omits some. The sample shows approximately 16,000 clones, about 89% of them seen only once. The chain combines TRBV7-2 with TRBJ2-5; TRBD1 is a possible D gene (6 bases). Sequences were obtained from PBMCs. The source is a human donor in good health. The CDR3 sequence: CASSSQGMWRQETQYF. In DNA, the CDR3 is TGTGCCAGCAGCTCCCAGGGGATGTGGCGGCAAGAGACCCAGTACTTC.